Included here is one T cell receptor (beta chain) sequence, with context. The entry originates in a study of blood T cell repertoires in COVID-19. Trimming removed 6 bases from V and 4 bases from J; junction bases left unmatched: 9. The CDR3 length is 15 residues. Per the germline V gene, CDR1 is SGHAT and CDR2 is FQNNGV. Produced via immunoSEQ multiplex PCR; TCRdb's table is partial and in-frame only. The sample yields 95,000 to 150,000 clones, 85% to 90% seen once. The chain joins TRBV11-2 to TRBJ1-5; 7 bases are a match to TRBD1. The specimen was peripheral blood. The TCR comes from a woman of 80 years or more with COVID-19, enrolled during active disease. CDR3 protein: CASRPTGAKNQPQHF. The CDR3 coding sequence is TGTGCCAGCAGGCCTACAGGGGCCAAAAATCAGCCCCAGCATTTT. Together with reference TRBV11-2 and TRBJ1-5, the CDR3 gives the full variable domain: EAGVAQSPRYKIIEKRQSVAFWCNPISGHATLYWYQQILGQGPKLLIQFQNNGVVDDSQLPKDRFSAERLKGVDSTLKIQPAKLEDSAVYLCASRPTGAKNQPQHFGDGTRLSIL.